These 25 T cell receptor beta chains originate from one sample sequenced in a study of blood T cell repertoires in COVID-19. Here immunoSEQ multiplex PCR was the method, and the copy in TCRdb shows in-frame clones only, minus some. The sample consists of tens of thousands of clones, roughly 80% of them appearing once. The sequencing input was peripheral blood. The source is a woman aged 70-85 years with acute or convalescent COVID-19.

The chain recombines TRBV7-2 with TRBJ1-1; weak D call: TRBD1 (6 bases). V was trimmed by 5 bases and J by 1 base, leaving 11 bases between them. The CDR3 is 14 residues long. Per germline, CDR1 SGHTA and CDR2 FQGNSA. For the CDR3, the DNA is TGTGCCAGCAGCCCCCAGGGACAGAACACTGAAGCTTTCTTT. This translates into CASSPQGQNTEAFF.

Written as DNA, the CDR3 is TGTGCCAGCAGCCAGGGACACGTAGATACGCAGTATTTT. Translation gives CASSQGHVDTQYF. V usage is TRBV14 and J usage is TRBJ2-3, with D possibly TRBD1 on 6 matching bases. This CDR3 spans 13 amino acids. Germline CDR1 is SGHDN and CDR2 is FVKESK. V was shortened by 3 bases and J by 5 bases, with 9 bases between the two germline ends.

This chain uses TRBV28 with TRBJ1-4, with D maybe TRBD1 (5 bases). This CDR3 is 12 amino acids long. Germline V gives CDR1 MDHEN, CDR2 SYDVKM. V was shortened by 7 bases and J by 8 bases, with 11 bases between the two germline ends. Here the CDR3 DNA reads TGTGCCAGCAAAAAGGGGAGGGAAAAACTGTTTTTT. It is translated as CASKKGREKLFF. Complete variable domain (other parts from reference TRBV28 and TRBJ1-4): DVKVTQSSRYLVKRTGEKVFLECVQDMDHENMFWYRQDPGLGLRLIYFSYDVKMKEKGDIPEGYSVSREKKERFSLILESASTNQTSMYLCASKKGREKLFFGSGTQLSVL.

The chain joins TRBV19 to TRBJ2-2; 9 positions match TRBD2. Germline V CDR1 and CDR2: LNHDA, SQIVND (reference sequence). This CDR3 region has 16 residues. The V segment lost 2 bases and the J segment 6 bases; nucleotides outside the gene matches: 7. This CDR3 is CASSIRGGLAPGELFF. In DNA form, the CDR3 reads TGTGCCAGTAGTATAAGGGGGGGACTAGCCCCCGGGGAGCTGTTTTTT.

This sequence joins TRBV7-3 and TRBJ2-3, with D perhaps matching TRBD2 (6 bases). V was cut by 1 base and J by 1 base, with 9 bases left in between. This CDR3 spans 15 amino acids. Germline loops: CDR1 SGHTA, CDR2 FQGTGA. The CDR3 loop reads CASSLRGVGTDTQYF. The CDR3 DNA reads TGTGCCAGCAGCTTAAGGGGGGTCGGCACAGATACGCAGTATTTT.

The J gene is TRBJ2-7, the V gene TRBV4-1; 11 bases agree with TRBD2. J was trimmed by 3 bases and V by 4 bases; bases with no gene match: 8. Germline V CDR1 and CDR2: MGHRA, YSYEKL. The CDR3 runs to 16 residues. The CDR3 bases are TGCGCCAGCAGCCCGACCGGGACTAGCGGTATCTACGAGCAGTACTTC. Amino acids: CASSPTGTSGIYEQYF.

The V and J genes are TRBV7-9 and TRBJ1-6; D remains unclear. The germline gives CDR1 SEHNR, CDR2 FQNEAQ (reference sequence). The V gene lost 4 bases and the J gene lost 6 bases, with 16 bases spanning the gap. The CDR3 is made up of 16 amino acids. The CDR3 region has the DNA TGTGCCAGCAGCTCCAGCACCGGGTTCAGTAATTCACCCCTCCACTTT. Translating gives CASSSSTGFSNSPLHF.

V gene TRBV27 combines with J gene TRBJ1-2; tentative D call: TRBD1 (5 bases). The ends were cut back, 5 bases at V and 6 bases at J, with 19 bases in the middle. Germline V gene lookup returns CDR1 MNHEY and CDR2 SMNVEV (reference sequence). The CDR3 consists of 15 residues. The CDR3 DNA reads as TGTGCCAGCAGTCCCACGCAATTAGGGGTAAATGGCTACACCTTC. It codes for CASSPTQLGVNGYTF.

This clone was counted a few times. The CDR3 reads CASSIGIQGFSNQPQHF. CDR3 sequence (DNA): TGTGCCAGTAGTATAGGTATACAGGGTTTTAGCAATCAGCCCCAGCATTTT. The V call is TRBV19, the J call TRBJ1-5; D is possibly TRBD1 (6 bases). This CDR3 is 17 amino acids long. Germline CDR1 reads LNHDA; CDR2 reads SQIVND (reference sequence). Trimming pared 1 base from V and 0 bases from J, leaving 13 bases between.

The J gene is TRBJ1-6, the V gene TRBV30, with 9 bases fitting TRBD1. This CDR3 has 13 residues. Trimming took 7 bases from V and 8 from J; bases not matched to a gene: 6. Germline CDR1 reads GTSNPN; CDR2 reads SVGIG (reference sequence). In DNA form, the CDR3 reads TGTGCCTCAGCCGGGACAGGGTATTCACCCCTCCACTTT. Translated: CASAGTGYSPLHF.

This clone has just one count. The CDR3 reads CASSNLECQETQYF. The CDR3 DNA is TGTGCCAGCAGCAACCTGGAGTGCCAAGAGACCCAGTACTTC. The genes are TRBV21-1 and TRBJ2-5; no check of the table's D call, TRBD2, against the DNA was made. TRBV21-1 is annotated as a pseudogene. The CDR3 is made up of 14 amino acids.

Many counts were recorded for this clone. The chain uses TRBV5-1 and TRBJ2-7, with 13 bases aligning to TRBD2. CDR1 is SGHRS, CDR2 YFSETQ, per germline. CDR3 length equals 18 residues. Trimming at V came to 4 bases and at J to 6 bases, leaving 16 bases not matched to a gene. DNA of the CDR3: TGCGCCAGCAGCACGGCGACTAGCGGGGGGTACCCTAACCCCGAGCAGTACTTC. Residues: CASSTATSGGYPNPEQYF.

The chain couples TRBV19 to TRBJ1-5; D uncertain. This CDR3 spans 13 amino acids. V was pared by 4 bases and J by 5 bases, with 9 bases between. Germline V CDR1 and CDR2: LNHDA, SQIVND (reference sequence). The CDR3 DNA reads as TGTGCCAGTAGTAGCCCTCCAGATCAGCCCCAGCATTTT. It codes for CASSSPPDQPQHF.

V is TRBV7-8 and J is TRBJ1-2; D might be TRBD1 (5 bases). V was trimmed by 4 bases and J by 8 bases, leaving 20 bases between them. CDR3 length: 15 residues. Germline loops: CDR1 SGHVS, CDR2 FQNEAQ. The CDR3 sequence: CASSYDGTGRLGYTF. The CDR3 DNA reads TGTGCCAGCAGCTATGACGGGACTGGGAGATTAGGCTACACCTTC.

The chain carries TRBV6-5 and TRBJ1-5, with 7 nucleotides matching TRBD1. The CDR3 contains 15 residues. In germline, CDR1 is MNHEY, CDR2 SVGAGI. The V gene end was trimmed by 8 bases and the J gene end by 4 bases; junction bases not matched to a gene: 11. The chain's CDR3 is CASRDSLTSNQPQHF. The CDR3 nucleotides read TGTGCCAGCCGGGACAGTCTTACTTCTAATCAGCCCCAGCATTTT.

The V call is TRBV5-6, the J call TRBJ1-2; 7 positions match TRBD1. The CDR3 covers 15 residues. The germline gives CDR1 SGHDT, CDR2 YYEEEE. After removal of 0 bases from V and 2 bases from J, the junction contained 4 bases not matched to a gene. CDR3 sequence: CASSLDTGVNYGYTF. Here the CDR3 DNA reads TGTGCCAGCAGCTTGGATACAGGGGTAAACTATGGCTACACCTTC.

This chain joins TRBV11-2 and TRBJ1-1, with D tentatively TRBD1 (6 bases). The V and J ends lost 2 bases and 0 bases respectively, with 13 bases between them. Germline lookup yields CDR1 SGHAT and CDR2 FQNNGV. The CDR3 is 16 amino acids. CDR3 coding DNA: TGTGCCAGCAGCTTATCGACAGGCTACATGAACACTGAAGCTTTCTTT. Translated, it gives CASSLSTGYMNTEAFF.

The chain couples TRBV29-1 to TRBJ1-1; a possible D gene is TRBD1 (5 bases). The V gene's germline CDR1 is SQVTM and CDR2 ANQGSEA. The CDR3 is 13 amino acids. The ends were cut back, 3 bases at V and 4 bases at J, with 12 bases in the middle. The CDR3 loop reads CSVDRQGGTEAFF. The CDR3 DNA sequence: TGCAGCGTTGACCGCCAGGGAGGCACTGAAGCTTTCTTT.

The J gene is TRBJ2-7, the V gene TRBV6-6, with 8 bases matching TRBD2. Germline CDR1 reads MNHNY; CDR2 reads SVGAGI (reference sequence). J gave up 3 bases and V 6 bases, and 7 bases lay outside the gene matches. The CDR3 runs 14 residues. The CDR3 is CASRASGTSYEQYF. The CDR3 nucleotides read TGTGCCAGCAGGGCCTCCGGGACTAGCTACGAGCAGTACTTC.

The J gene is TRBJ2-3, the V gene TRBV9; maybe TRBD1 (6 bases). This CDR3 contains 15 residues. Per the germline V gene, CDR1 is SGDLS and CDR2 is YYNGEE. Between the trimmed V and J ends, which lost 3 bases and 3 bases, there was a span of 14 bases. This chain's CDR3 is CASSGRDTKTDTQYF. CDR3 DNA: TGTGCCAGCAGCGGCCGGGACACGAAGACAGATACGCAGTATTTT.

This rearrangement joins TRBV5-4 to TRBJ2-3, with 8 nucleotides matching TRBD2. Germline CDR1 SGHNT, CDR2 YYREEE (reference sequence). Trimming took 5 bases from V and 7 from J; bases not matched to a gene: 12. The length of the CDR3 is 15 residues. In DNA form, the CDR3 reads TGTGCCAGCAGTTCCGGGACTAGTAGTTCGTATACGCAGTATTTT. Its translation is CASSSGTSSSYTQYF.

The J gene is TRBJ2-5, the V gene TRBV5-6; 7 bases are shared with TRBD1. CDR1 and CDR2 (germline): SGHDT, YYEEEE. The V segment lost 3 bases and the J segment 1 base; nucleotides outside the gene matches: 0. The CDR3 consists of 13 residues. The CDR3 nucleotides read TGTGCCAGCAGCTGGGACAGCCAAGAGACCCAGTACTTC. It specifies CASSWDSQETQYF.

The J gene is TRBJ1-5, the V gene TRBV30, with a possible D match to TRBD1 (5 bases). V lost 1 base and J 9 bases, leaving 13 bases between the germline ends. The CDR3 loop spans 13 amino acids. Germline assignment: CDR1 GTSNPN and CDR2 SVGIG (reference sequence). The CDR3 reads CAWSAQSGGPQHF. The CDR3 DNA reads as TGTGCCTGGAGTGCCCAATCGGGGGGGCCCCAGCATTTT.

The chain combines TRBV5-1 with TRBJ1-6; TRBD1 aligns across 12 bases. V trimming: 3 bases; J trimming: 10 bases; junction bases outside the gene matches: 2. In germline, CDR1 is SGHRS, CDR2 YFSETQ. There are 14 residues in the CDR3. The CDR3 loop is CASSWGQGASPLHF. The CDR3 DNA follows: TGCGCCAGCAGCTGGGGACAGGGGGCCTCACCCCTCCACTTT. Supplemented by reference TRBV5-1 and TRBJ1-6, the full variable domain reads KAGVTQTPRYLIKTRGQQVTLSCSPISGHRSVSWYQQTPGQGLQFLFEYFSETQRNKGNFPGRFSGRQFSNSRSEMNVSTLELGDSALYLCASSWGQGASPLHFGNGTRLTVT.

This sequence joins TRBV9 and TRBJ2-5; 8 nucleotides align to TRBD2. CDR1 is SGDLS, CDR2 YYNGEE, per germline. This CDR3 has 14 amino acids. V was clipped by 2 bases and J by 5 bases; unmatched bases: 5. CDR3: CASSVVAGSETQYF. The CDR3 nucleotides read TGTGCCAGCAGCGTGGTAGCGGGGTCGGAGACCCAGTACTTC.